This T cell receptor (beta chain) was profiled in a study of control samples from healthy donors and cancer patients. CDR1 and CDR2 (germline): SGHRS, YFSETQ. The CDR3 spans 13 residues. V lost 4 bases and J 4 bases, leaving 6 bases between the germline ends. Assay: immunoSEQ multiplex PCR; the TCRdb copy retains only in-frame clones and omits some. The sample comprises 150,000 to 200,000 clones, 85% to 95% of which are singletons, and around 1.6% rests with the top ten. Material for sequencing was blood. The origin of this receptor is a young man in good health. The V and J genes are TRBV5-1 and TRBJ2-6; a weak D match, TRBD2 (5 bases). CDR3 nucleotide sequence: TGCGCCAGCAGCCCGGGGGGGGCCAACGTCCTGACTTTC. Amino acids: CASSPGGANVLTF. The full variable domain, with the rest looked up from reference TRBV5-1 and TRBJ2-6, is KAGVTQTPRYLIKTRGQQVTLSCSPISGHRSVSWYQQTPGQGLQFLFEYFSETQRNKGNFPGRFSGRQFSNSRSEMNVSTLELGDSALYLCASSPGGANVLTFGAGSRLTVL.